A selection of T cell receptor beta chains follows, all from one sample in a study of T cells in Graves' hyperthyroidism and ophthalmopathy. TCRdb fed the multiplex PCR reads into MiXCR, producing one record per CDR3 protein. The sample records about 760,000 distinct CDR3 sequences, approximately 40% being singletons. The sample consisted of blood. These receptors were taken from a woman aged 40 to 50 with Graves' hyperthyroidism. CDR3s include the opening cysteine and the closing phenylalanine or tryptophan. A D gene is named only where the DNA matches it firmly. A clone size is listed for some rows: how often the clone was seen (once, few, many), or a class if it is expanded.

CATSSAGTSGEETQYF	TGTGCCACCAGCAGTGCCGGGACTAGCGGGGAAGAGACCCAGTACTTC	TRBV15	TRBD2	many	TRBJ2-5
CASSPRTGKETQYF	TGTGCCAGCAGCCCTCGGACAGGCAAAGAGACCCAGTACTTC	TRBV7-9	TRBD1	.	TRBJ2-5
CASSSRTSGNYEQYF	TGTGCCAGCAGCTCCCGGACTAGCGGGAACTACGAGCAGTACTTC	TRBV7-2	TRBD2	few	TRBJ2-7
CASSIARETPNHQPQHF	TGTGCCAGTAGTATTGCCCGGGAGACCCCAAACCATCAGCCCCAGCATTTT	TRBV19	.	.	TRBJ1-5
CASSFLPPRLNYGYTF	TGTGCCAGCAGCTTTCTTCCCCCCAGACTTAACTATGGCTACACCTTC	TRBV7-6	.	.	TRBJ1-2
CSAPFTGELFF	TGCAGTGCCCCATTCACCGGGGAGCTGTTTTTT	TRBV20-1	.	many	TRBJ2-2
CASSLALSSYNSPLHF	TGCGCCAGCAGCTTGGCCTTGAGCTCCTATAATTCACCCCTCCACTTT	TRBV5-1	.	.	TRBJ1-6
CASSIGTAVEQYF	TGTGCCAGCAGCATCGGGACAGCCGTCGAGCAGTACTTC	TRBV28	TRBD1	.	TRBJ2-7
CSARIESGSAETQYF	TGCAGTGCTAGAATCGAATCGGGGAGTGCGGAGACCCAGTACTTC	TRBV20-1	.	many	TRBJ2-5
CASSLAGGRESYEQYF	TGTGCCAGCAGCTTAGCGGGTGGCAGGGAATCCTACGAGCAGTACTTC	TRBV7-2	.	many	TRBJ2-7
CASGQRTVYTEAFF	TGTGCCAGCGGTCAGCGGACAGTGTACACTGAAGCTTTCTTT	TRBV2	.	.	TRBJ1-1
CASSPLQTSGNEQFF	TGCGCCAGCAGCCCTCTCCAGACTAGCGGCAATGAGCAGTTCTTC	TRBV5-1	TRBD2	.	TRBJ2-1
CATSDFEYGYTF	TGTGCCACCAGTGATTTTGAATACGGCTACACCTTC	TRBV24-1	.	few	TRBJ1-2
CASSPPPGEGANVLTF	TGTGCCAGCAGCCCTCCCCCAGGGGAAGGGGCCAACGTCCTGACTTTC	TRBV7-3	.	many	TRBJ2-6
CASSHDRERDEKLFF	TGTGCCAGCAGCCACGACAGAGAAAGGGATGAAAAGCTGTTTTTT	TRBV5-6	.	few	TRBJ1-4
CASSLWDQETQYF	TGTGCCAGCAGCTTGTGGGACCAAGAGACCCAGTACTTC	TRBV5-4	.	few	TRBJ2-5
CASRWRDTEAFF	TGTGCCAGCAGATGGAGAGACACTGAAGCTTTCTTT	TRBV12-3/TRBV12-4	.	many	TRBJ1-1
CASRGVRAFAYEQYF	TGTGCCAGCAGGGGGGTTCGGGCGTTCGCCTACGAGCAGTACTTC	TRBV2	.	few	TRBJ2-7
CASSLQGSLGAQHF	TGCGCCAGCAGCCTACAGGGGTCCCTGGGAGCCCAGCATTTT	TRBV4-1	TRBD1	few	TRBJ1-5
CATSRKQGTIHEQYF	TGTGCCACCAGCAGGAAACAGGGGACTATCCACGAGCAGTACTTC	TRBV15	.	many	TRBJ2-7
CASSEMGATNEKLFF	TGTGCCAGCAGTGAAATGGGGGCAACTAATGAAAAACTGTTTTTT	TRBV2	.	many	TRBJ1-4
CSASADRAIYDGYTF	TGCAGTGCTAGTGCGGACAGGGCTATCTATGATGGCTACACCTTC	TRBV20-1	TRBD1	many	TRBJ1-2
CASTRGGGYTEAFF	TGTGCCAGCACCCGGGGGGGGGGCTACACTGAAGCTTTCTTT	TRBV6-6	.	few	TRBJ1-1
CASSAGQGPEQYF	TGTGCCAGCAGTGCGGGACAGGGCCCCGAGCAGTACTTC	TRBV6-1	TRBD1	.	TRBJ2-7
CASSQDLGQVRNQPQHF	TGCGCCAGCAGCCAAGATCTGGGGCAGGTCCGAAATCAGCCCCAGCATTTT	TRBV7-2	.	.	TRBJ1-5
CASSPGQAGGANVLTF	TGTGCCAGCAGCCCCGGTCAGGCGGGTGGGGCCAACGTCCTGACTTTC	TRBV12-3/TRBV12-4	.	many	TRBJ2-6
CAISEQGGADYGYTF	TGTGCCATCAGTGAACAAGGGGGCGCTGACTATGGCTACACCTTC	TRBV10-3	TRBD1	many	TRBJ1-2
CASSLSEPWGSPLHF	TGTGCCAGCAGTTTATCGGAGCCCTGGGGCTCACCCCTCCACTTT	TRBV25-1	.	few	TRBJ1-6
CAISPIALGANVLTF	TGTGCCATCAGCCCTATCGCTCTAGGGGCCAACGTCCTGACTTTC	TRBV10-3	.	.	TRBJ2-6
CASSQSYPGGEAFF	TGCGCCAGCAGCCAGTCATACCCAGGGGGCGAAGCTTTCTTT	TRBV4-3	TRBD1	few	TRBJ1-1
CACSVQGNQPQHF	TGTGCATGCTCAGTACAGGGTAATCAGCCCCAGCATTTT	TRBV3-1	.	.	TRBJ1-5
CASSKQGRSGYTF	TGTGCCAGCAGTAAACAGGGGAGGAGTGGCTACACCTTC	TRBV6-5	TRBD1	.	TRBJ1-2
CASRSGTDYGYTF	TGTGCCAGCAGGTCCGGGACTGACTATGGCTACACCTTC	TRBV6-1	.	few	TRBJ1-2
CATETSGRGETQYF	TGTGCCACGGAAACTAGCGGGAGGGGTGAGACCCAGTACTTC	TRBV6-2/TRBV6-3	TRBD2	few	TRBJ2-5
CASTPDPQGTNLNQPQHF	TGTGCCAGTACCCCCGACCCCCAGGGGACTAACCTGAATCAGCCCCAGCATTTT	TRBV19	.	few	TRBJ1-5
CASSLTSGALYEQYF	TGTGCCAGCAGTTTGACTAGCGGGGCCCTCTACGAGCAGTACTTC	TRBV2	TRBD2	many	TRBJ2-7
CASSQVRGKLFF	TGTGCCAGCAGCCAAGTAAGGGGAAAACTGTTTTTT	TRBV3-1	.	few	TRBJ1-4
CASTPRGASGYTF	TGTGCCAGTACCCCGCGAGGGGCCAGCGGCTACACCTTC	TRBV19	.	few	TRBJ1-2
CASSPRQASSNQPQHF	TGTGCCAGCAGCCCACGACAGGCCTCAAGCAATCAGCCCCAGCATTTT	TRBV7-8	.	many	TRBJ1-5
CASSDGGGMETQHF	TGTGCCAGCAGTGACGGAGGGGGCATGGAGACCCAGCATTTT	TRBV2	TRBD1	.	TRBJ1-5
CASSEVGTETGELFF	TGTGCCAGCAGCGAAGTGGGGACGGAGACCGGGGAGCTGTTTTTT	TRBV2	.	.	TRBJ2-2
CASWTGVTEAFF	TGTGCCAGCTGGACAGGGGTTACTGAAGCTTTCTTT	TRBV6-2/TRBV6-3	TRBD1	few	TRBJ1-1
CSVDDGDESHYGYTF	TGCAGTGTTGACGACGGGGACGAGAGTCACTATGGCTACACCTTC	TRBV29-1	.	.	TRBJ1-2
CASSFRRDRGPGANVLTF	TGTGCCAGCAGTTTTAGAAGGGACAGGGGACCTGGGGCCAACGTCCTGACTTTC	TRBV2	TRBD1	.	TRBJ2-6
CASSRPRTGRIRRQETQYF	TGTGCCAGCAGTCGCCCGCGGACAGGCCGTATCCGACGGCAAGAGACCCAGTACTTC	TRBV24-1	TRBD1	.	TRBJ2-5
CATSDPTQGGNQPQHF	TGTGCCACCAGTGATCCGACCCAGGGTGGCAATCAGCCCCAGCATTTT	TRBV24-1	.	many	TRBJ1-5
CATKEGNEAFF	TGTGCCACCAAGGAGGGTAATGAAGCTTTCTTT	TRBV24-1	.	many	TRBJ1-1
CASSPASSSDTGELFF	TGTGCCAGCAGCCCCGCCAGTAGCAGCGACACCGGGGAGCTGTTTTTT	TRBV28	.	.	TRBJ2-2
CASSRTYRGYEQYF	TGTGCCAGTAGTAGGACCTACCGGGGGTACGAGCAGTACTTC	TRBV19	.	.	TRBJ2-7
CASSLNPGVGDEQYF	TGTGCCAGCAGTTTAAATCCGGGGGTAGGTGACGAGCAGTACTTC	TRBV28	.	many	TRBJ2-7
CASSPSFDGLYEQYF	TGTGCCAGCAGTCCCTCTTTTGACGGACTCTACGAGCAGTACTTC	TRBV7-2	.	.	TRBJ2-7
CASSATGLNSPLHF	TGTGCCAGCAGCGCAACAGGACTTAATTCACCCCTCCACTTT	TRBV9	.	many	TRBJ1-6
CASSYHGLGMNTEAFF	TGTGCCAGCAGCTATCATGGACTCGGAATGAACACTGAAGCTTTCTTT	TRBV6-5	.	.	TRBJ1-1
CASSLAPRVEKLFF	TGTGCCAGCAGCTTAGCGCCCAGGGTTGAAAAACTGTTTTTT	TRBV7-8	.	many	TRBJ1-4
CASSHNPYEQYF	TGTGCCAGCAGCCATAACCCCTACGAGCAGTACTTC	TRBV7-2	.	many	TRBJ2-7
CSAREGDIYGYTF	TGCAGTGCTAGAGAGGGGGACATCTATGGCTACACCTTC	TRBV20-1	.	.	TRBJ1-2
CASRDRVATEAFF	TGTGCCAGCAGAGACAGGGTCGCCACTGAAGCTTTCTTT	TRBV12-3/TRBV12-4	TRBD1	few	TRBJ1-1
CASSFSEGGYTF	TGTGCCAGCAGCTTCAGCGAGGGTGGCTACACCTTC	TRBV5-8	.	many	TRBJ1-2